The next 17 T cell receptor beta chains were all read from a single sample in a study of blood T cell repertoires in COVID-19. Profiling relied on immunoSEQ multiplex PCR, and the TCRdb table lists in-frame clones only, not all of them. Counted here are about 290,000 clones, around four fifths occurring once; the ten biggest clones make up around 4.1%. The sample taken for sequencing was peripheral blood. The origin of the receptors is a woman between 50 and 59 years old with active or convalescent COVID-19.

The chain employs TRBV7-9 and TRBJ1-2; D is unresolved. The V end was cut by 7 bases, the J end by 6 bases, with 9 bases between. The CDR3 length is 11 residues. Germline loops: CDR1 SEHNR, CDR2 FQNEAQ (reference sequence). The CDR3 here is CASTLYNGYTF. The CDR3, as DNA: TGTGCCAGCACTCTTTATAATGGCTACACCTTC.

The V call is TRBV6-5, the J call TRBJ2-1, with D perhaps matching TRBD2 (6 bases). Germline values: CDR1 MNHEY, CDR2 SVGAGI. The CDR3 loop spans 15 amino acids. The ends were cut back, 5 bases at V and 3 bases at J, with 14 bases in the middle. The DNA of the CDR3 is TGTGCCAGCAGTCCCCTGCGGGGCTACTACAATGAGCAGTTCTTC. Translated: CASSPLRGYYNEQFF.

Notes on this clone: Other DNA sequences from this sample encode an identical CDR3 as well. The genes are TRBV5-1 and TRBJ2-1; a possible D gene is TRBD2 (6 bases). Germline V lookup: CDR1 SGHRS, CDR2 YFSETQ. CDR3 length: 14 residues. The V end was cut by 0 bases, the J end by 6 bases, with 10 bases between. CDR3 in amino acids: CASSLVAGSNEQFF. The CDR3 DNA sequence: TGCGCCAGCAGCTTGGTGGCGGGGTCCAATGAGCAGTTCTTC.

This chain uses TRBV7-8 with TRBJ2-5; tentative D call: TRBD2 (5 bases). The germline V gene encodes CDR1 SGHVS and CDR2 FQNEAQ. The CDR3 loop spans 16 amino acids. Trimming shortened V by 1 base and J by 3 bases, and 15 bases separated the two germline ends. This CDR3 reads CASSLVVGVKKETQYF. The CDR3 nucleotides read TGTGCCAGCAGCTTAGTAGTGGGAGTGAAAAAAGAGACCCAGTACTTC.

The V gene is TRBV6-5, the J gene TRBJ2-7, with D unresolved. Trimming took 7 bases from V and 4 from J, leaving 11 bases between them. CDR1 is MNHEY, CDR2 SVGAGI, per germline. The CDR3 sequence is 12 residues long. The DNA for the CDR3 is TGTGCCAGCATCGGAGAGTTATACGAGCAGTACTTC. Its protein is CASIGELYEQYF.

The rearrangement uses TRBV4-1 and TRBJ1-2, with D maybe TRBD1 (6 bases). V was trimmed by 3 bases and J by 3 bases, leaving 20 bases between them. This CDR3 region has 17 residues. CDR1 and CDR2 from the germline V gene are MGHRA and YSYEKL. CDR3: CASSHVRGRKGDYGYTF. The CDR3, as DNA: TGCGCCAGCAGCCATGTCAGGGGCCGCAAAGGGGACTATGGCTACACCTTC.

CDR3 nucleotide sequence: TGTGCCAGCAGCTCGATCTACGGGGGATTGTACAATGAGCAGTTCTTC. Residues: CASSSIYGGLYNEQFF. This rearrangement joins TRBV5-6 to TRBJ2-1; TRBD2 might be the D (6 bases). This CDR3 is 16 amino acids long. Germline assignment: CDR1 SGHDT and CDR2 YYEEEE. V lost 3 bases and J 4 bases, leaving 17 bases between the germline ends.

The CDR3 loop is CASSTGQGWSPYGYTF. DNA of the CDR3: TGTGCCAGCTCAACTGGACAGGGGTGGTCCCCCTATGGCTACACCTTC. The V gene is TRBV18, the J gene TRBJ1-2, with 9 bases fitting TRBD1. This CDR3 spans 16 amino acids. Germline V gene lookup returns CDR1 KGHSH and CDR2 LQKENI. J was trimmed by 4 bases and V by 5 bases; bases with no gene match: 11.

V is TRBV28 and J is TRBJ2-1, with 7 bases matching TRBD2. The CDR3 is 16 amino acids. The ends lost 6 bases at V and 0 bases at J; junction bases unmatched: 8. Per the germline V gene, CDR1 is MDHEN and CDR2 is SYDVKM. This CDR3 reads CASRPTGGSSYNEQFF. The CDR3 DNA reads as TGTGCCAGCAGACCTACAGGCGGGAGCTCCTACAATGAGCAGTTCTTC.

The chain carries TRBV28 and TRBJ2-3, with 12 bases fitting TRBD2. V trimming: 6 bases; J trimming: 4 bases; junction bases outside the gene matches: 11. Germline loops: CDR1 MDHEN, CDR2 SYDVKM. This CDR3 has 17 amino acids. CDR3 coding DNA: TGTGCCAGCAGGCTAGCGGGAGGGCCGCGACGGGCAGATACGCAGTATTTT. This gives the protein CASRLAGGPRRADTQYF. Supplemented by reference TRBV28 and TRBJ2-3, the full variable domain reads DVKVTQSSRYLVKRTGEKVFLECVQDMDHENMFWYRQDPGLGLRLIYFSYDVKMKEKGDIPEGYSVSREKKERFSLILESASTNQTSMYLCASRLAGGPRRADTQYFGPGTRLTVL.

The CDR3 protein is CASSPTPGTGGINEQFF. In nucleotides, the CDR3 is TGCGCCAGCAGCCCCACGCCCGGGACAGGGGGGATCAATGAGCAGTTCTTC. The V call is TRBV5-1, the J call TRBJ2-1, with TRBD1 matching 11 bases. J lost 6 bases, V lost 4 bases, and 12 bases had no gene match. Germline V gene sequence: CDR1 SGHRS, CDR2 YFSETQ. This CDR3 is built from 17 residues.

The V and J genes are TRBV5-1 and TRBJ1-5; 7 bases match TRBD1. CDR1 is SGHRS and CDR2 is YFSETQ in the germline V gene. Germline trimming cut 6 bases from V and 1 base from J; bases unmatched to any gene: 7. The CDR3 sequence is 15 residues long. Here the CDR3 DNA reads TGCGCCAGCAAACCCGAGACAGGGAGCAATCAGCCCCAGCATTTT. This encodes CASKPETGSNQPQHF.

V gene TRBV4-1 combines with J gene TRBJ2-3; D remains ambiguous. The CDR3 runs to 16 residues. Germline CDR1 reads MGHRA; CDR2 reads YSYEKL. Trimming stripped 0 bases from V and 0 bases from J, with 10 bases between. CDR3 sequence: CASSQDTALSTDTQYF. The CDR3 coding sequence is TGCGCCAGCAGCCAAGATACTGCACTCAGCACAGATACGCAGTATTTT.

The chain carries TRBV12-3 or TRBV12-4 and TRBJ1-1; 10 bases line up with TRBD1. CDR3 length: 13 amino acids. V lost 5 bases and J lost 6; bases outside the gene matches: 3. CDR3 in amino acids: CASSHGQGAEAFF. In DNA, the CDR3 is TGTGCCAGCAGTCATGGACAGGGGGCTGAAGCTTTCTTT.

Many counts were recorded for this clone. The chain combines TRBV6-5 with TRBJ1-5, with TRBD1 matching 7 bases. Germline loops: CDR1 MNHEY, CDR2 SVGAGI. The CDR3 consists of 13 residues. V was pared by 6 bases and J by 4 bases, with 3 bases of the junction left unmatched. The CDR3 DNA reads TGTGCCAGCAGCCAGGGGGGTAATCAGCCCCAGCATTTT. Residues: CASSQGGNQPQHF.

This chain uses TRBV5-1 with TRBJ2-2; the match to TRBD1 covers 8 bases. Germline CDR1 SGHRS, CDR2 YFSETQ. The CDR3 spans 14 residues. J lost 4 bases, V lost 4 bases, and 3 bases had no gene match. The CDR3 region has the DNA TGCGCCAGCAGCCCGGGACAGGCCACCGGGGAGCTGTTTTTT. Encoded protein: CASSPGQATGELFF.

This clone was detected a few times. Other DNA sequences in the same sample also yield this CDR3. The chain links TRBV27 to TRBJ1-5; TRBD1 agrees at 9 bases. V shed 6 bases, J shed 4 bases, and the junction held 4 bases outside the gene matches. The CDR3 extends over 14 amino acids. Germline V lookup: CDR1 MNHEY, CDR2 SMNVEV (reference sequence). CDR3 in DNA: TGTGCCAGCAGCCTCGGACAGGGGAATCAGCCCCAGCATTTT. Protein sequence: CASSLGQGNQPQHF.